The 21 T cell receptor beta chains presented below share a single source sample, sequenced in a study of blood T cells in healthy people across ages. The use of a sample-barcoded 5' primer and a J-beta primer mix characterized a second PCR of about 6 to 12 cycles. TCRdb called the 5' RACE reads again in MiXCR, with one record for every CDR3 protein. The profile shows some 900,000 distinct CDR3 sequences, about 48% of them singletons. The sequencing sample was made of blood. The receptor source for this set is a man aged 30 to 39 in good health.

This clonotype was detected a few times. The CDR3: CSARGLRDSYSNTQYF. In nucleotides, the CDR3 is TGCAGTGCTAGAGGTCTACGGGACAGCTATTCGAATACGCAGTATTTT. The chain uses TRBV20-1 and TRBJ2-3; the match to TRBD1 covers 7 bases. The J segment lost 7 bases and the V segment lost 1 base, leaving 14 bases of the junction unmatched. Germline CDR1 DFQATT, CDR2 SNEGSKA (reference sequence). The CDR3 has 16 residues.

The rearrangement links TRBV6-1 to TRBJ2-5, with TRBD2 identical over 9 bases. Germline V gene data show CDR1 as MNHNS and CDR2 as SASEGT. With 5 bases clipped from V and 5 bases from J, the junction kept 9 bases outside the gene matches. The CDR3 runs to 15 residues. CDR3 sequence reads: CASSPLLAGVETQYF. As DNA, the CDR3 is TGTGCCAGCAGTCCCCTGTTAGCGGGGGTTGAGACCCAGTACTTC.

The rearrangement joins TRBV6-6 to TRBJ1-5, with 11 bases matching TRBD1. There are 15 residues in the CDR3. V trimming: 5 bases; J trimming: 5 bases; junction bases outside the gene matches: 5. Germline V gene sequence: CDR1 MNHNY, CDR2 SVGAGI (reference sequence). The CDR3 region has the DNA TGTGCCAGCAGTCAACCGGGACAGGGGGATCAGCCCCAGCATTTT. Translating it yields CASSQPGQGDQPQHF.

In this sample, this clonotype turned up a few times. V usage is TRBV6-5 and J usage is TRBJ1-6, with unresolved D. The CDR3 spans 15 residues. Trimming cost V 6 bases and J 4 bases, with 13 bases left between them. Germline CDR1 and CDR2: MNHEY and SVGAGI. CDR3 bases: TGTGCCAGCAGCCGCGGACCGAGTTATAATTCACCCCTCCACTTT. As protein: CASSRGPSYNSPLHF.

The CDR3 is CASSRATSSNQPQHF. The CDR3 coding sequence is TGTGCCAGCAGCCGTGCGACAAGTAGCAATCAGCCCCAGCATTTT. V gene TRBV3-1 combines with J gene TRBJ1-5; D remains ambiguous. Germline V gives CDR1 LGHDT, CDR2 YNNKEL (reference sequence). The V gene lost 4 bases and the J gene lost 0 bases, with 10 bases spanning the gap. The CDR3 totals 15 residues.

This rearrangement joins TRBV27 to TRBJ1-6; perhaps TRBD1 as D (6 bases). Trimming shortened V by 4 bases and J by 9 bases, and 16 bases separated the two germline ends. In germline, CDR1 is MNHEY, CDR2 SMNVEV (reference sequence). The CDR3 is 15 amino acids. CDR3: CASSSSTGPSSPLHF. The DNA of the CDR3 is TGTGCCAGCAGTTCCTCCACAGGGCCGAGTTCACCCCTCCACTTT.

The chain combines TRBV27 with TRBJ2-7, with 7 nucleotides matching TRBD1. Per the germline V gene, CDR1 is MNHEY and CDR2 is SMNVEV (reference sequence). The CDR3 contains 13 residues. The V gene end was trimmed by 8 bases and the J gene end by 2 bases; junction bases not matched to a gene: 6. The DNA of the CDR3 is TGTGCCAGCGGTCGGGACAGCGCCTACGAGCAGTACTTC. Translating gives CASGRDSAYEQYF.

This clonotype was observed a few times. The CDR3 bases are TGTGCCAGCAGCCCTACTAGCGGGGGGGCCTTTGAGACCCAGTACTTC. Residues: CASSPTSGGAFETQYF. This chain connects TRBV6-1 to TRBJ2-5; 13 positions agree with TRBD2. V was clipped by 6 bases and J by 5 bases; unmatched bases: 9. The germline gives CDR1 MNHNS, CDR2 SASEGT. The CDR3 has 16 residues.

There are a few counts of this clonotype. The V gene is TRBV10-3, the J gene TRBJ2-3; TRBD2 matches at 10 bases. The CDR3 contains 14 residues. Trimming at V came to 11 bases and at J to 2 bases, leaving 7 bases not matched to a gene. From germline, CDR1 is ENHRY and CDR2 SYGVKD. The DNA for the CDR3 is TGTGCCGTCTCTAGCGGGGGCCTCACAGATACGCAGTATTTT. Its translation: CAVSSGGLTDTQYF.

J is TRBJ2-3 and V is TRBV29-1; 7 bases are a match to TRBD2. V dropped 4 bases and J dropped 10; count of bases not matched to a gene: 8. From germline, CDR1 is SQVTM and CDR2 ANQGSEA. This CDR3 comprises 12 residues. CDR3 coding DNA: TGCAGCGTTGGGGATGGCGGGGGTGCGCAGTATTTT. This gives the protein CSVGDGGGAQYF.

This clonotype was found once. V usage is TRBV7-8 and J usage is TRBJ1-4; TRBD1 might be the D (5 bases). CDR1 and CDR2 (germline): SGHVS, FQNEAQ. Trimming took 5 bases from V and 6 from J, leaving 19 bases between them. The CDR3 extends over 16 amino acids. Written as DNA, the CDR3 is TGTGCCAGCAGCCTTCAATCGGGACCGAAATATGAAAAACTGTTTTTT. It specifies CASSLQSGPKYEKLFF.

This clonotype was recorded many times. The V and J genes are TRBV5-1 and TRBJ2-1; 12 nucleotides line up with TRBD2. This CDR3 has 16 residues. CDR1 and CDR2 from the germline V gene are SGHRS and YFSETQ. J gave up 6 bases and V 4 bases, and 8 bases lay outside the gene matches. This chain's CDR3 is CASSTLLAGGVNEQFF. As DNA, the CDR3 is TGCGCCAGCAGCACCCTCCTAGCGGGGGGGGTCAATGAGCAGTTCTTC.

A few counts support this clonotype. CDR3 bases: TGCAGTGCCGTACAGGGACGCTACGAGCAGTACTTC. Translation: CSAVQGRYEQYF. This sequence joins TRBV20-1 and TRBJ2-7; a weak D match, TRBD1 (6 bases). Looked up from germline, CDR1 is DFQATT and CDR2 is SNEGSKA (reference sequence). The ends were cut back, 6 bases at V and 3 bases at J, with 12 bases in the middle. CDR3 size: 12 residues.

In this sample, this clonotype turned up a few times. The V and J genes are TRBV2 and TRBJ2-3; D ambiguous. The CDR3 length is 13 residues. V dropped 8 bases and J dropped 5 bases, with 14 bases sitting between them. CDR1 is SNHLY, CDR2 FYNNEI, per germline. CDR3 sequence: CASDELREDTQYF. The CDR3 DNA sequence: TGTGCCAGCGATGAATTAAGGGAAGATACGCAGTATTTT.

This clonotype was detected only a few times. This chain joins TRBV6-1 and TRBJ2-6; 7 positions match TRBD1. The CDR3 spans 17 residues. Per germline, CDR1 MNHNS and CDR2 SASEGT. The junction had 8 bases not matched to a gene; V was cut back by 6 bases and J by 0 bases. The CDR3 DNA reads as TGTGCCAGCAGCCAGGACAGGTTCCACTCTGGGGCCAACGTCCTGACTTTC. It codes for CASSQDRFHSGANVLTF.

The chain uses TRBV27 and TRBJ2-3; D may correspond to TRBD1 or TRBD2 (6 bases each). V lost 1 base and J 2 bases, leaving 10 bases between the germline ends. Germline V CDR1 and CDR2: MNHEY, SMNVEV (reference sequence). This CDR3 contains 15 residues. This chain's CDR3 is CASSLWGANTDTQYF. DNA of the CDR3: TGTGCCAGCAGTTTATGGGGGGCTAACACAGATACGCAGTATTTT.

The chain is built from TRBV9 and TRBJ2-7; D may be TRBD1 (6 bases). V was pared by 1 base and J by 9 bases, with 14 bases between. This CDR3 is built from 13 residues. Per the germline V gene, CDR1 is SGDLS and CDR2 is YYNGEE. The CDR3 DNA reads TGTGCCAGCAGCGTAACCTTACAGGACAGGCAGTACTTC. Residues: CASSVTLQDRQYF.

Concerning this clonotype itself: Compared with germline, one end of the junction differs, possibly owing to a read error. The V gene is TRBV7-9, the J gene TRBJ1-1, with D maybe TRBD1 (5 bases). Germline assignment: CDR1 SEHNR and CDR2 FQNEAQ (reference sequence). The CDR3 spans 16 residues. In nucleotides, the CDR3 is TGCGCCAGCAGCTTAGAGGGGACGTTCATGAACACTGAAGCTTTCTTT. Protein sequence: CASSLEGTFMNTEAFF.

The chain combines TRBV2 with TRBJ2-5, with D perhaps TRBD1 or TRBD2 (6 bases each). The end of the DNA is better explained by TRBJ2-7, so the J call may be wrong. Germline loops: CDR1 SNHLY, CDR2 FYNNEI. The CDR3 runs to 14 residues. The CDR3 loop reads CASSEQGRLGEQYF. The CDR3 nucleotides read TGTGCCAGCAGTGAACAGGGGAGGTTAGGCGAGCAGTACTTC.

This clonotype was seen only once. The rearrangement joins TRBV7-2 to TRBJ1-1; possibly TRBD1 for D (5 bases). The germline CDR1 and CDR2 sequences are SGHTA and FQGNSA. Trimming removed 5 bases at V and 8 bases at J, with 21 bases between. This CDR3 is 15 amino acids long. CDR3 DNA sequence: TGTGCCAGCAGCCCCGGGACGGTTGAATCGGGGGAAGCTTTCTTT. Translation: CASSPGTVESGEAFF.

In DNA, the CDR3 is TGTGCCAGCAGCCCGGAGGGAAGCCTTACCTACAATGAGCAGTTCTTC. Encoded protein: CASSPEGSLTYNEQFF. The chain couples TRBV7-6 to TRBJ2-1, with a possible D match to TRBD2 (6 bases). Trimming removed 5 bases from V and 2 bases from J, with 16 bases in between. The CDR3 runs 16 residues. The germline V gene has CDR1 SGHVS and CDR2 FNYEAQ.